Shown below are 27 T cell receptor beta chains from a single sample sequenced in a study of shared clonotypes between healthy human individuals. Repertoires were generated with immunoSEQ multiplex PCR, while TCRdb's copy carries only in-frame clones and drops some. The sample yields 2,500,000 or so clones, approximately 93% seen once. The source material was naive CD4+ T cells from PBMCs. The subset: CD45RA+ positively selected. Source of these receptors: a young man in good health. Some clones in this sample may be carry-over from other donors' samples.

The chain combines TRBV10-1 with TRBJ2-3; D not certain. The V and J ends lost 2 bases and 4 bases respectively, with 4 bases between them. The CDR3 consists of 12 residues. Germline values: CDR1 WNHNN, CDR2 SYGVQD (reference sequence). The CDR3 DNA is TGCGCCAGCAGTGAGATGGCAGATACGCAGTATTTT. Amino acids: CASSEMADTQYF.

The rearrangement uses TRBV10-2 and TRBJ1-2, with D possibly TRBD1 on 6 matching bases. The CDR3 length is 13 residues. Germline-derived CDR1 and CDR2 are WSHSY and SAAADI. Trimming removed 8 bases at V and 0 bases at J, with 10 bases between. The DNA for the CDR3 is TGCGCCAGCCGAGACAGGACTAACTATGGCTACACCTTC. Amino acids: CASRDRTNYGYTF.

This clone was seen once. V and J are TRBV7-9 and TRBJ2-7, with D perhaps TRBD2 (5 bases). The germline V gene encodes CDR1 SEHNR and CDR2 FQNEAQ (reference sequence). V was shortened by 3 bases and J by 4 bases, with 16 bases between the two germline ends. This CDR3 region has 15 residues. The CDR3: CASSFTRAEMYEQYF. The CDR3 nucleotides read TGTGCCAGCAGCTTCACGCGAGCGGAGATGTACGAGCAGTACTTC. Using reference TRBV7-9 and TRBJ2-7 for the parts outside the CDR3, the full variable domain is DTGVSQNPRHKITKRGQNVTFRCDPISEHNRLYWYRQTLGQGPEFLTYFQNEAQLEKSRLLSDRFSAERPKGSFSTLEIQRTEQGDSAMYLCASSFTRAEMYEQYFGPGTRLTVT.

The genes are TRBV5-1 and TRBJ2-3; TRBD1 aligns across 7 bases. Trimming at V came to 4 bases and at J to 5 bases, leaving 7 bases not matched to a gene. This CDR3 spans 14 amino acids. CDR1 SGHRS and CDR2 YFSETQ come from the germline V gene. This CDR3 is CASSEGDRKDTQYF. In nucleotides, the CDR3 is TGCGCCAGCAGCGAAGGGGACAGAAAAGATACGCAGTATTTT.

The J gene is TRBJ2-6, the V gene TRBV4-1; D gene ambiguous. The V end was cut by 4 bases, the J end by 0 bases, with 7 bases between. CDR3 length equals 15 residues. Germline CDR1 and CDR2: MGHRA and YSYEKL. CDR3 bases: TGCGCCAGCAGCCGACGGGCCTCTGGGGCCAACGTCCTGACTTTC. It yields the protein CASSRRASGANVLTF.

This clone was found a few times. This chain connects TRBV6-5 to TRBJ2-5; 9 bases map to TRBD1. The CDR3 is made up of 14 amino acids. Per germline, CDR1 MNHEY and CDR2 SVGAGI. J was trimmed by 4 bases and V by 5 bases; bases with no gene match: 5. CDR3 amino acids: CASSDRGVRETQYF. The CDR3 nucleotides are TGTGCCAGCAGTGACAGGGGGGTAAGAGAGACCCAGTACTTC.

The CDR3 DNA reads as TGTGCCAGCAGGGGTACACAGTCTGAAGCTTTCTTT. This codes for CASRGTQSEAFF. This chain connects TRBV28 to TRBJ1-1; D not resolved. Trimming cost V 6 bases and J 6 bases, with 11 bases left between them. CDR1 MDHEN and CDR2 SYDVKM come from the germline V gene. This CDR3 has 12 amino acids.

The chain uses TRBV28 and TRBJ2-3; 12 bases agree with TRBD2. The V segment lost 6 bases and the J segment 4 bases; nucleotides outside the gene matches: 8. Looked up from germline, CDR1 is MDHEN and CDR2 is SYDVKM. The length of the CDR3 is 16 residues. CDR3 DNA sequence: TGTGCCAGCAGGCTCCCTAGCGGGAGGGGCCCAGATACGCAGTATTTT. Its translation: CASRLPSGRGPDTQYF. Drawing the rest from reference TRBV28 and TRBJ2-3, the complete variable domain is DVKVTQSSRYLVKRTGEKVFLECVQDMDHENMFWYRQDPGLGLRLIYFSYDVKMKEKGDIPEGYSVSREKKERFSLILESASTNQTSMYLCASRLPSGRGPDTQYFGPGTRLTVL.

About this clone: The identical CDR3 is also encoded by other nucleotide sequences in the sample. The gene calls are TRBV5-1 and TRBJ1-4; no reliable D call. The germline CDR1 and CDR2 sequences are SGHRS and YFSETQ. This CDR3 comprises 14 residues. Trimming removed 8 bases from V and 0 bases from J, with 11 bases in between. CDR3 residues: CASSLQSTNEKLFF. The CDR3 DNA follows: TGCGCCAGTAGCCTACAGTCAACTAATGAAAAACTGTTTTTT.

The chain carries TRBV28 and TRBJ1-3; 7 bases align to TRBD1. Germline loops: CDR1 MDHEN, CDR2 SYDVKM. This CDR3 is built from 15 residues. The trim removed 6 bases at V and 2 bases at J, leaving 7 bases unmatched. CDR3 sequence: CASSQPGTAGNTIYF. Written as DNA, the CDR3 is TGTGCCAGCAGCCAACCCGGGACAGCTGGAAACACCATATATTTT. The full variable domain, rest sourced from reference TRBV28 and TRBJ1-3, is DVKVTQSSRYLVKRTGEKVFLECVQDMDHENMFWYRQDPGLGLRLIYFSYDVKMKEKGDIPEGYSVSREKKERFSLILESASTNQTSMYLCASSQPGTAGNTIYFGEGSWLTVV.

In the case of this clone: The sample carries other DNA sequences with the same CDR3. The V gene is TRBV18, the J gene TRBJ2-7, with unresolved D. Trimming removed 3 bases at V and 2 bases at J, with 8 bases between. Germline lookup yields CDR1 KGHSH and CDR2 LQKENI. CDR3 size: 13 residues. DNA for the CDR3: TGTGCCAGCTCACCGACGGCAACCTACGAGCAGTACTTC. Residues: CASSPTATYEQYF.

This chain joins TRBV7-9 and TRBJ2-1; D might be TRBD1 (5 bases). The CDR3 extends over 16 amino acids. Germline V lookup: CDR1 SEHNR, CDR2 FQNEAQ (reference sequence). Trimming cost V 0 bases and J 0 bases, with 9 bases left between them. The CDR3 DNA reads TGTGCCAGCAGCTTAGCGGGGCCCCTCTCCTACAATGAGCAGTTCTTC. It specifies CASSLAGPLSYNEQFF.

The chain uses TRBV28 and TRBJ1-2; 7 bases agree with TRBD1. The J segment lost 6 bases and the V segment lost 3 bases, leaving 7 bases of the junction unmatched. Germline V gives CDR1 MDHEN, CDR2 SYDVKM. This CDR3 region has 14 residues. As DNA, the CDR3 is TGTGCCAGCAGTTTTTTGAGACAGGGAAATGGCTACACCTTC. Protein product: CASSFLRQGNGYTF.

The chain employs TRBV11-2 and TRBJ1-4; D is undetermined. Trimming cost V 4 bases and J 4 bases, with 4 bases left between them. The CDR3 sequence is 12 residues long. In germline, CDR1 is SGHAT, CDR2 FQNNGV. CDR3: CASSWYNEKLFF. The DNA for the CDR3 is TGTGCCAGCAGCTGGTATAATGAAAAACTGTTTTTT. Looking up the rest from reference TRBV11-2 and TRBJ1-4 gives the full variable domain: EAGVAQSPRYKIIEKRQSVAFWCNPISGHATLYWYQQILGQGPKLLIQFQNNGVVDDSQLPKDRFSAERLKGVDSTLKIQPAKLEDSAVYLCASSWYNEKLFFGSGTQLSVL.

This clone was counted between two and nine times. The rearrangement links TRBV6-1 to TRBJ2-6; D is perhaps TRBD2 (5 bases). This CDR3 region has 10 residues. Trimming shortened V by 6 bases and J by 13 bases, and 7 bases separated the two germline ends. Germline CDR1 MNHNS, CDR2 SASEGT. The CDR3, as DNA: TGTGCCAGCAGCTGGGAGGTCCTGACTTTC. It yields the protein CASSWEVLTF.

The chain carries TRBV7-8 and TRBJ2-7; D is unclear. The CDR3 consists of 15 residues. Germline loops: CDR1 SGHVS, CDR2 FQNEAQ. V was pared by 4 bases and J by 3 bases, with 16 bases between. CDR3 protein: CASSSTPTDVYEQYF. CDR3 nucleotide sequence: TGTGCCAGCAGCTCAACCCCTACGGATGTCTACGAGCAGTACTTC.

The chain couples TRBV4-2 to TRBJ2-5, with 8 bases aligning to TRBD2. The CDR3 consists of 19 residues. With V trimmed by 0 bases and J by 0 bases, 12 bases remained unmatched. Germline V gives CDR1 LGHNA, CDR2 YNFKEQ. CDR3 nucleotides: TGTGCCAGCAGCCAAGAGTCCCGGAGAAAGCGGGGGAACCAAGAGACCCAGTACTTC. Its protein product is CASSQESRRKRGNQETQYF.

Turning to this clone: Different DNA sequences within this sample yield the same CDR3. In nucleotides, the CDR3 is TGTGCCAGCAGCCCTAGTAGCGGTTACAATGAGCAGTTCTTC. Amino acid sequence: CASSPSSGYNEQFF. The J gene is TRBJ2-1, the V gene TRBV14; possibly TRBD2 for D (6 bases). Germline V CDR1 and CDR2: SGHDN, FVKESK. The V end was cut by 4 bases, the J end by 4 bases, with 11 bases between. This CDR3 is 14 amino acids long.

This chain joins TRBV10-3 and TRBJ2-7, with TRBD2 matching over 9 bases. Trimming removed 2 bases from V and 3 bases from J; junction bases left unmatched: 5. CDR1 and CDR2 from the germline V gene are ENHRY and SYGVKD. The CDR3 is 15 residues long. CDR3 in amino acids: CAISEQTSGHYEQYF. DNA of the CDR3: TGTGCCATCAGTGAGCAGACTAGCGGCCACTACGAGCAGTACTTC.

This sequence joins TRBV11-2 and TRBJ1-2; 9 bases are shared with TRBD1. CDR1 and CDR2 from the germline V gene are SGHAT and FQNNGV. The V segment lost 5 bases and the J segment 3 bases; nucleotides outside the gene matches: 4. The CDR3 contains 14 residues. The DNA of the CDR3 is TGTGCCAGCAGCGCCCGACAGGGGGACTATGGCTACACCTTC. Amino acid sequence: CASSARQGDYGYTF.

This clone was observed once. This chain joins TRBV18 and TRBJ2-5; TRBD2 agrees at 16 bases. Trimming cost V 6 bases and J 3 bases; bases outside gene matches: 16. CDR1 and CDR2 (germline): KGHSH, LQKENI. The CDR3 runs 20 residues. CDR3 sequence (DNA): TGTGCCAGCTCCCGAACAACCGGGACTAGCGGGAGGGCCGCGAAAGAGACCCAGTACTTC. This sequence encodes CASSRTTGTSGRAAKETQYF.

The chain employs TRBV7-9 and TRBJ2-7; maybe TRBD2 (6 bases). Trimming removed 2 bases from V and 2 bases from J, with 13 bases in between. The CDR3 has 15 amino acids. CDR1 is SEHNR and CDR2 is FQNEAQ in the germline V gene (reference sequence). The CDR3 DNA is TGTGCCAGCAGCTTACGCTCCGGAGGGGCCTACGAGCAGTACTTC. It specifies CASSLRSGGAYEQYF.

This clone has only a few counts. V is TRBV28 and J is TRBJ1-1; the D gene is possibly TRBD1 (5 bases). CDR3 length: 12 amino acids. Germline-derived CDR1 and CDR2 are MDHEN and SYDVKM. Trimming took off 4 bases at V and 5 bases at J, with 8 bases between the two ends. DNA of the CDR3: TGTGCCAGCAGTTCAGGGTCTACTGAAGCTTTCTTT. Encoded protein: CASSSGSTEAFF.

This clone was recorded once. This chain connects TRBV5-6 to TRBJ1-3; a possible D gene is TRBD1 (6 bases). This CDR3 region has 15 residues. Germline V gene lookup returns CDR1 SGHDT and CDR2 YYEEEE. V was cut by 4 bases and J by 0 bases, with 11 bases left in between. CDR3 nucleotide sequence: TGTGCCAGCAGCGAACAAGGGGGCTCTGGAAACACCATATATTTT. Translating gives CASSEQGGSGNTIYF.

This clone was recorded once. The rearrangement joins TRBV7-3 to TRBJ2-1; D ambiguous. V gave up 6 bases and J gave up 0 bases, with 15 bases separating them. The CDR3 extends over 16 amino acids. The germline V gene encodes CDR1 SGHTA and CDR2 FQGTGA. This CDR3 is CASSLEAASSYNEQFF. CDR3 bases: TGTGCCAGCAGTTTAGAGGCCGCCAGCTCCTACAATGAGCAGTTCTTC.

This chain uses TRBV29-1 with TRBJ2-1; a weak D match, TRBD1 (6 bases). This CDR3 has 15 residues. V was pared by 7 bases and J by 0 bases, with 16 bases between. Germline-derived CDR1 and CDR2 are SQVTM and ANQGSEA. The CDR3 nucleotides are TGCAGCGCCGTGACAGGACTGTCCTCCTACAATGAGCAGTTCTTC. Its protein is CSAVTGLSSYNEQFF.

CDR3 protein: CASSLGGSGTEAFF. The CDR3 nucleotides read TGTGCCAGCAGTTTAGGAGGGAGTGGGACTGAAGCTTTCTTT. The genes are TRBV27 and TRBJ1-1; no firm D call. V lost 2 bases to trimming and J lost 5 bases, with 12 bases between them. CDR3 length: 14 residues. Germline CDR1 is MNHEY and CDR2 is SMNVEV (reference sequence).